This TCR beta chain was identified in a study of blood T cell repertoires in COVID-19. As for the study in general: The samples span acute and convalescent COVID-19 from the United States, Italy and Spain. T cells, B-cell-depleted T cells, or PBMCs supplied cDNA or gDNA.

Under the authors' procedure: The authors estimated nucleated cell counts from reference gene primer amplification. Generated by immunoSEQ multiplex PCR, the TCRdb table keeps only in-frame clones and is missing some. V and J calls and clone size are as listed in that table; D and trimming were resolved from the DNA. The sample yields around 300,000 clones, 88% seen once. The count of this clone is one. Trimming stripped 2 bases from V and 5 bases from J, with 13 bases between. This CDR3 has 15 amino acids. The germline V gene encodes CDR1 SGHRS and CDR2 YFSETQ. What was sequenced was peripheral blood. The sequence derives from a woman between 50 and 59 years old with active or convalescent COVID-19. The chain links TRBV5-1 to TRBJ2-2, with a tentative D call TRBD2 (6 bases). The CDR3 nucleotides are TGCGCCAGCAGCTTCGGGACTTACCGTACCGGGGAGCTGTTTTTT. This sequence encodes CASSFGTYRTGELFF.